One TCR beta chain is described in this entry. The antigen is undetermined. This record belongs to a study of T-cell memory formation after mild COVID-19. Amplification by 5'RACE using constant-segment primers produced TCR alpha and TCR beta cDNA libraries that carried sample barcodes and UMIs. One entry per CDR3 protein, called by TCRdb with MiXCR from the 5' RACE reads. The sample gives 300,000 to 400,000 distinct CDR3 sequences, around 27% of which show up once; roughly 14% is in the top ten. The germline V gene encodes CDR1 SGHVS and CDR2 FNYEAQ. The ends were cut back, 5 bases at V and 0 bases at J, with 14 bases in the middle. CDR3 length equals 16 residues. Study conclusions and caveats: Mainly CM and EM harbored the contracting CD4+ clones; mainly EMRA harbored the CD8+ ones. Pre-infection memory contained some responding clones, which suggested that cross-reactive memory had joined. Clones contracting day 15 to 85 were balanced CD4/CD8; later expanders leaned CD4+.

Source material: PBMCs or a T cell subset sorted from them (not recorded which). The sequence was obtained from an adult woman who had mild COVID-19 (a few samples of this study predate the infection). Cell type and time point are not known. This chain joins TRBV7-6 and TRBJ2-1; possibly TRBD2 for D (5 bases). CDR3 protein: CASSAPGESSYNEQFF. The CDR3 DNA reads TGTGCCAGCAGCGCCCCTGGGGAGAGCTCCTACAATGAGCAGTTCTTC.